Listed below are T cell receptor beta chains from one sample, sequenced in a study of T-cell memory formation after mild COVID-19. Using its own MiXCR run on the 5' RACE reads, TCRdb lists one record per CDR3 protein. The sample has some 300,000 distinct CDR3 sequences, 20% to 25% seen once. Sequences were obtained from PBMCs or a T cell subset sorted from them (not recorded which). These receptors originate from a man in his late teens or twenties who had mild COVID-19 (a few samples of this study predate the infection). Cell type and time point are not known. Each CDR3 is given with its conserved first and last residue. The D gene is left open where the match is weak. Part of the rows lack a size; the others show once, few, many or a class for expanded clones.

-	TRBJ1-1	-	TRBV12-3/TRBV12-4	TGTGCCAGCAGTGACCTCCTAATGATGAACACTGAAGCTTTCTTT	CASSDLLMMNTEAFF
-	TRBJ2-5	-	TRBV3-1	TGTGCCAGCAGTCAACTCGATTATATCCAAGAGACCCAGTACTTC	CASSQLDYIQETQYF
many	TRBJ1-2	-	TRBV6-5	TGTGCCAGCAGTTACGGGACCCACGCGGGGGGCTACACCTTC	CASSYGTHAGGYTF
-	TRBJ1-2	-	TRBV28	TGTGCCAGCAGTTCCCTCGGGACCAGACATGGCTACACCTTC	CASSSLGTRHGYTF
few	TRBJ1-4	-	TRBV4-1	TGCGCCAGCAGCCAAGAGGGAACGGGAAAACTGTTTTTT	CASSQEGTGKLFF
-	TRBJ2-5	TRBD2	TRBV20-1	TGCAGCGCGACTAGCGGGGAGACTCATCAAGAGACCCAGTACTTC	CSATSGETHQETQYF
once	TRBJ2-7	TRBD2	TRBV12-3/TRBV12-4	TGTGCCAGCAAACGTGCGGGGGGGCTCTACGAGCAGTACTTC	CASKRAGGLYEQYF
-	TRBJ1-2	TRBD1	TRBV6-5	TGTGCCAGCAGTTACGGGGACAGTTCTGGCTACACCTTC	CASSYGDSSGYTF
few	TRBJ1-6	TRBD1	TRBV6-5	TGTGCCAGCAGGCCTACTACAGGGGCACCATATAATTCACCCCTCCACTTT	CASRPTTGAPYNSPLHF
-	TRBJ2-5	-	TRBV15	TGTGCCACCAGCAGAGTAGGAGTTGGCGAGACCCAGTACTTC	CATSRVGVGETQYF
-	TRBJ2-2	-	TRBV4-1	TGCGCCAGCAGCCCTAGGGAGAAGGACACCGGGGAGCTGTTTTTT	CASSPREKDTGELFF
few	TRBJ1-1	TRBD1	TRBV12-5	TGTGCTAGTGCACTCCCAGGGGGGGGGCACACTGAAGCTTTCTTT	CASALPGGGHTEAFF
-	TRBJ2-7	TRBD1	TRBV10-3	TGTGCCATCGGACAGGGCTACGAGCAGTACTTC	CAIGQGYEQYF
many	TRBJ1-4	-	TRBV4-1	TGCGCCAGCAGCCAAGCTGGGGGCGGTGAAAAACTGTTTTTT	CASSQAGGGEKLFF
-	TRBJ2-4	TRBD1	TRBV6-5	TGTGCCAGCAGTTCGACAGGGGTAAACATTCAGTACTTC	CASSSTGVNIQYF
few	TRBJ2-1	TRBD2	TRBV24-1	TGTGCCACCAGTGATTCGACTAGCGAGGGTGAGCAGTTCTTC	CATSDSTSEGEQFF
-	TRBJ2-7	-	TRBV29-1	TGCAGCGCCTCCAGGGTCGACGAGCAGTACTTC	CSASRVDEQYF
few	TRBJ2-4	-	TRBV4-2	TGTGCCAGCAGCCAGCCCGGCGAGGGATCCATTCAGTACTTC	CASSQPGEGSIQYF
-	TRBJ1-6	-	TRBV21-1	TGTGCCAGCAGCTTTGAGGGGGGTTCACCCCTCCACTTT	CASSFEGGSPLHF
-	TRBJ2-1	TRBD1	TRBV2	TGTGCCAGCACTCCGGACAGGGGAGATGAGCAGTTCTTC	CASTPDRGDEQFF
-	TRBJ2-1	-	TRBV6-5	TGTGCCAGCAGATTACCGGCGGGGAATGAGCAGTTCTTC	CASRLPAGNEQFF
few	TRBJ2-2	-	TRBV15	TGTGCCACGCAGACCCAGGAAGGACCCGGGGAGCTGTTTTTT	CATQTQEGPGELFF
-	TRBJ2-2	TRBD1	TRBV7-9	TGTGCCAGCAGCTCGACAGGGGGCGCGAACACCGGGGAGCTGTTTTTT	CASSSTGGANTGELFF
few	TRBJ1-1	-	TRBV7-3	TGTGCCAGCAGCTCCCTAGCTGGTAACACTGAAGCTTTCTTT	CASSSLAGNTEAFF
-	TRBJ2-1	-	TRBV9	TGTGCCAGCAGTCCCACCGGGGGCGTCGGCAATGAGCAGTTCTTC	CASSPTGGVGNEQFF
-	TRBJ1-5	TRBD1	TRBV6-1	TGTGCCAGCGGACAGGGCTATCAGCCCCAGCATTTT	CASGQGYQPQHF
-	TRBJ1-3	-	TRBV7-9	TGTGCCAGCAGCGTTACAGCCCCTGGAAACACCATATATTTT	CASSVTAPGNTIYF
-	TRBJ1-5	-	TRBV29-1	TGCAGCGTGACAGACCATAGCAATCAGCCCCAGCATTTT	CSVTDHSNQPQHF
-	TRBJ2-3	-	TRBV7-3	TGTGCCAGCAGCCCTAGGACAGCTGAAGGCACAGATACGCAGTATTTT	CASSPRTAEGTDTQYF
few	TRBJ1-5	-	TRBV2	TGTGCCAGCATGAAGACCTCCGGGGGGAATCAGCCCCAGCATTTT	CASMKTSGGNQPQHF
-	TRBJ1-2	-	TRBV4-2	TGTGCCAGCAGCCAAGATTCCCAGGCAGGCTATGGCTACACCTTC	CASSQDSQAGYGYTF
-	TRBJ1-5	-	TRBV12-3/TRBV12-4	TGTGCCAGCAGTCGGGTTTGGCAGCCCCAGCATTTT	CASSRVWQPQHF
many	TRBJ2-5	-	TRBV5-1	TGCGCCAGCAGCCCCCTTCCGGGGTCGGAGGGCCAGTACTTC	CASSPLPGSEGQYF
-	TRBJ1-5	-	TRBV7-9	TGTGCCAGCAGCTTAGGGGATCTGAGGCCCCAGCATTTT	CASSLGDLRPQHF
few	TRBJ1-5	-	TRBV4-1	TGCGCCAGCAGCCAGGGATGGAGGCAGGGCGGACAGCCCCAGCATTTT	CASSQGWRQGGQPQHF
few	TRBJ2-1	TRBD2	TRBV5-1	TGCGCCAGCAGCTTGGCCGGCGGGAGGGATTCCTACAATGAGCAGTTCTTC	CASSLAGGRDSYNEQFF
few	TRBJ2-4	-	TRBV18	TGTGCCAGCTCACCGCCCGTTAGCGCCAAAAACATTCAGTACTTC	CASSPPVSAKNIQYF
-	TRBJ2-1	TRBD2	TRBV12-3/TRBV12-4	TGTGCCAGCAGCCCCAGGCCTAGCGGGGGGGCGAATGACAATGAGCAGTTCTTC	CASSPRPSGGANDNEQFF
-	TRBJ1-2	-	TRBV6-5	TGTGCCAGCAGCCCGAGGAGGGCTAACTATGGCTACACCTTC	CASSPRRANYGYTF
-	TRBJ2-3	TRBD2	TRBV15	TGTGCCACCAGCAAGCGGGGGCATACGCAGTATTTT	CATSKRGHTQYF
many	TRBJ2-7	-	TRBV7-2	TGTGCCAGCAGCTTAGAGGTTTCGGCGGTAGCCTACGAGCAGTACTTC	CASSLEVSAVAYEQYF
-	TRBJ1-4	-	TRBV7-2	TGTGCCAGCAGCTTAACGGTTCGTGAAAAACTGTTTTTT	CASSLTVREKLFF
few	TRBJ2-3	-	TRBV4-3	TGCGCCAGCAGCCAAGACAACGGGGGCAGGGAAGATACGCAGTATTTT	CASSQDNGGREDTQYF
-	TRBJ1-1	-	TRBV20-1	TGCAGTGTTACCAGGGGTGACACTGAAGCTTTCTTT	CSVTRGDTEAFF
-	TRBJ1-6	-	TRBV4-1	TGCGCCAGCAGCCAAGATCCCCCCGGGTCGACGTTGAATTCACCCCTCCACTTT	CASSQDPPGSTLNSPLHF
-	TRBJ2-7	-	TRBV6-5	TGTGCCAGCAGTTACCGGAGCGCCTACGAGCAGTACTTC	CASSYRSAYEQYF
few	TRBJ2-3	TRBD1	TRBV6-5	TGTACTTCGGGACAGGGTTCAGATACGCAGTATTTT	CTSGQGSDTQYF
-	TRBJ1-5	-	TRBV7-8	TGTGCCAGCAGCTTAGCGACATTCAATCAGCCCCAGCATTTT	CASSLATFNQPQHF
-	TRBJ1-2	TRBD1	TRBV14	TGTGCCACTTCGGGACAGACCTTTTCTGGCTACACCTTC	CATSGQTFSGYTF
-	TRBJ1-2	TRBD1	TRBV15	TGTGCCACCAGCAGAGATTGGACAGGGGGCGGTGGCTACACCTTC	CATSRDWTGGGGYTF
few	TRBJ2-2	-	TRBV27	TGTGCCAGCAGTTTATCAGGGCCCGGGGAGCTGTTTTTT	CASSLSGPGELFF
-	TRBJ2-5	TRBD2	TRBV10-1	TGCGCCAGCAGTGGACGGGGGGGCAAAGAGACCCAGTACTTC	CASSGRGGKETQYF
-	TRBJ2-5	TRBD2	TRBV7-9	TGTGCCAGCAGCCCAAGCAGCGGGGAGCAGCAGACCCAGTACTTC	CASSPSSGEQQTQYF
-	TRBJ1-2	-	TRBV20-1	TGCAGTCAAGCGCACGGGACCTATGGCTACACCTTC	CSQAHGTYGYTF
many	TRBJ1-2	-	TRBV29-1	TGCAGCGCCTGGAGACAATTCGAGTACACCTTC	CSAWRQFEYTF
few	TRBJ1-2	-	TRBV28	TGTGCCAGCAGTTTGGTACCGGGCAGGGGCGCAGATGGCTACACCTTC	CASSLVPGRGADGYTF
-	TRBJ2-3	TRBD2	TRBV12-3/TRBV12-4	TGTGCCAGCAGCTACCCCGGCGGGACTAGCTCACCAGATACGCAGTATTTT	CASSYPGGTSSPDTQYF
few	TRBJ2-1	-	TRBV5-1	TGCGCCAGCAGCTTGGGTCTAGGGGTTAGCTCCTACAATGAGCAGTTCTTC	CASSLGLGVSSYNEQFF